This T cell receptor (beta chain) was observed in a study of T cells in Graves' hyperthyroidism and ophthalmopathy. In this sample, this clonotype turned up a few times. Researchers amplified the TCR beta CDR3 regions from RNA transcripts. Initially, a first-round RT-PCR of the TCR CDR3 employed the HTBI primer set. TCRdb re-analysed the multiplex PCR reads in MiXCR, keeping a single row per CDR3 protein. This table has 460,000 or so distinct CDR3 sequences, approximately 15% appearing once. Germline V gives CDR1 SQVTM, CDR2 ANQGSEA. CDR3 length equals 14 residues. The V and J ends lost 7 bases and 4 bases, in that order; junction bases with no gene match: 9.

The sequence was collected from a woman aged 18-29 years with Graves' hyperthyroidism. The V call is TRBV29-1, the J call TRBJ1-1, with 10 bases fitting TRBD1. Input material: blood. This CDR3 is CSAETGGSATEAFF. CDR3 sequence (DNA): TGCAGCGCTGAGACAGGGGGCTCGGCCACTGAAGCTTTCTTT.